The sample holds many counts of the clone carrying this TCR beta chain. In germline, CDR1 is SEHNR, CDR2 FQNEAQ (reference sequence). V was pared by 5 bases and J by 6 bases, with 9 bases of the junction left unmatched. This CDR3 has 17 amino acids. Libraries were prepared by immunoSEQ multiplex PCR; TCRdb keeps only in-frame clonotypes and omits some of them. The data list tens of thousands of clones, none observed once; about 2% falls to the top ten. Cyclophosphamide on days +3 and +4 followed busulfan-fludarabine conditioning and a marrow graft. The data originate from a study of T cells after posttransplantation cyclophosphamide.

The specimen comprised PBMCs, sampled after allogeneic stem cell transplant with posttransplant cyclophosphamide. The source is a male patient between 18 and 35 years old who received an allogeneic stem cell transplant from a related donor, was CMV-positive, and had no GVHD. The T cells may partly be graft donor cells. The J gene is TRBJ2-1, the V gene TRBV7-9; 14 bases agree with TRBD2. The CDR3 nucleotides are TGTGCCAGCAGCGTAACCTCCGGGACTAGCGGGAGCAATGAGCAGTTCTTC. Translation: CASSVTSGTSGSNEQFF.